This T cell receptor (beta chain) is drawn from a study of blood T cell repertoires in COVID-19. The wider study: The study drew acute and convalescent COVID-19 samples from the United States, Italy and Spain. Sources were T cells, B-cell-depleted T cells, or PBMCs; the material itself was cDNA or gDNA.

The CDR3 consists of 14 residues. V shed 5 bases and J 7 bases; nucleotides not matched to a gene: 6. From germline, CDR1 is SGHTA and CDR2 FQGNSA. People in the exposed group encountered a COVID-19 case within 2 weeks before entering the study. As originally analysed: The authors estimated nucleated cell counts from reference gene primer amplification. The assay was immunoSEQ multiplex PCR, and TCRdb's table has in-frame clones only and misses some. The DNA gave D and trimming, while V, J and clone size come from that table. Of 200,000 to 250,000 clones listed, 85% to 90% were seen once; the top ten hold more than 13%.

Source material: PBMCs or T cells enriched from blood (not recorded which). The chain joins TRBV7-2 to TRBJ2-5; 11 nucleotides line up with TRBD2. This TCR derives from a man in his thirties or forties who had been exposed to COVID-19. The CDR3 DNA is TGTGCCAGCAGCACCAGCCTAGCGGGGGGGACCCAGTACTTC. Its protein product is CASSTSLAGGTQYF.